These 3 T cell receptor beta chains came from one sample sequenced in a study of identical twins (dated by TCRdb to 2016 to 2018). The library was produced with 5' RACE. The sample was run on an Illumina HiSeq 2000. Using fastp at Q25 and MiXCR, TCRdb reprocessed the public reads and kept productive beta chains. Under each unique CDR3 protein, matching rows form one entry showing the most common genes and DNA. The sample yields under 1 million distinct CDR3 sequences; about 12% were counted once. 1.5% to 2% of the sample rests with the top ten. This sample was shared with a second study, whose subject was yellow fever vaccine responses in identical twins.

Input material: PBMCs. These receptors were obtained from a woman aged 18-29 years in good health.

The J gene is TRBJ2-5, the V gene TRBV5-1; D is ambiguous. Germline assignment: CDR1 SGHRS and CDR2 YFSETQ. This CDR3 spans 13 amino acids. The V and J ends lost 5 bases and 5 bases respectively, with 13 bases between them. This CDR3 is CASSIQHTETQYF. The CDR3 DNA reads as TGCGCCAGCAGTATCCAACACACGGAGACCCAGTACTTC.

The chain is built from TRBV2 and TRBJ2-7, with TRBD1 matching 7 bases. Germline V lookup: CDR1 SNHLY, CDR2 FYNNEI. CDR3 size: 14 residues. V shed 6 bases and J 1 base; nucleotides not matched to a gene: 6. The CDR3 region has the DNA TGTGCCAGCAGAGAGACAGGGCTTTCCTACGAGCAGTACTTC. This sequence encodes CASRETGLSYEQYF.

This chain connects TRBV28 to TRBJ2-7, with D possibly called TRBD1 or TRBD2 (5 bases each). CDR3 size: 13 residues. CDR1 and CDR2 (germline): MDHEN, SYDVKM. V lost 6 bases and J lost 3, with 12 bases in between. CDR3 DNA: TGTGCCAGCAGCGAGGGGATGAGCTACGAGCAGTACTTC. Its protein product is CASSEGMSYEQYF.